This T cell receptor (beta chain) was retrieved from a study of blood T cell repertoires in COVID-19. The overall study: Both acute and convalescent COVID-19 samples were obtained from the United States, Italy and Spain. The analysed material was cDNA or gDNA that came from T cells, B-cell-depleted T cells, or PBMCs.

Germline CDR1 is MGHRA and CDR2 is YSYEKL. With 4 bases removed from V and 3 bases from J, the gap between germline ends came to 12 bases. The CDR3 has 14 residues. Per the original data handling: Reference gene primer amplification yielded estimated nucleated cell counts. TCRdb keeps only in-frame clones here, not all; method: immunoSEQ multiplex PCR. The V and J calls and clone size were taken over from that table, and D and trimming were inferred from the DNA. The data show 200,000 to 250,000 clones, roughly 84% seen once. The V and J genes are TRBV4-1 and TRBJ1-1, with a tentative D call TRBD1 (5 bases). The TCR was taken from a middle-aged man with active or convalescent COVID-19. The sample was peripheral blood. This CDR3 reads CASSPSGGYTEAFF. CDR3 DNA sequence: TGCGCCAGCAGCCCATCGGGGGGTTACACTGAAGCTTTCTTT.